This TCR beta chain was captured by sequencing in a study of blood T cells in healthy people across ages. Overall study results and limits: There was no known CMV status for donors, so expanded clonotype changes were possibly confounded.

Every sample gave at least 5 micrograms of total RNA when it was extracted. The second PCR ran roughly 7 to 12 cycles with a sample-barcoded 5' primer and J-beta primers. Each cDNA molecule was tagged by a template-switch adaptor that had 12 random nucleotides. TCRdb reprocessed the 5' RACE reads with MiXCR, giving one entry per CDR3 protein. The repertoire holds 650,000 to 800,000 distinct CDR3 sequences, with about 51% as singletons. V gave up 1 base and J gave up 2 bases, with 10 bases separating them. CDR3 length: 14 amino acids. CDR1 is DFQATT, CDR2 SNEGSKA, per germline (reference sequence). In this sample, this clonotype turned up many times. As yet, its antigen is unknown.

The sequencing sample was made of blood. The receptor was derived from a woman older than 75 in good health. The genes are TRBV20-1 and TRBJ2-3; a possible D gene is TRBD2 (5 bases). The DNA of the CDR3 is TGCAGTGCTAGAGTACCCGGGATCACAGATACGCAGTATTTT. Translation: CSARVPGITDTQYF.